This TCR beta chain appears in the sequencing data of a study of cytomegalovirus exposure and HLA in healthy donors. Regarding the study as a whole: Later analysis found that TCR beta chains associated with HLA were more clonally expanded than other, equally common chains.

This CDR3 has 15 amino acids. Germline assignment: CDR1 LGHNA and CDR2 YSLEER. The ends lost 1 base at V and 3 bases at J; junction bases unmatched: 5. It was with 60 Vbeta and 13 Jbeta primers that the PCR ran. Generated by immunoSEQ multiplex PCR, the TCRdb table keeps only in-frame clones and is missing some. Of roughly 120,000 clones listed, around 78% are singletons. Of note for this clone: Its antigen is as yet unknown.

Sequencing was carried out using PBMCs. This TCR came from a young woman in good health and CMV-seronegative. This chain connects TRBV4-3 to TRBJ2-7, with 8 bases aligning to TRBD1. Here the CDR3 DNA reads TGCGCCAGCAGCCAAGCAAGACAGGGGTTCTACGAGCAGTACTTC. Its translation: CASSQARQGFYEQYF.